This entry lists 30 T cell receptor beta chains sequenced from one sample in a study of beta chain features in type 1 diabetes. Overall study findings and caveats: Type 1 diabetes patients showed a moderate but significant shortening of TCRB CDR3s in all four CD4+ subsets.

Reverse transcribing all isolated RNA meant expressed TCRB transcripts were sequenced. Clones were sequenced by immunoSEQ multiplex PCR, and TCRdb holds only the in-frame ones, with some missing. The repertoire holds roughly 130,000 clones, with less than 20% as singletons. For these TCRs, the target antigens are not known. Sequencing was carried out using central memory CD4+ T cells from blood. All receptors come from a young man with type 1 diabetes.

V gene TRBV19 combines with J gene TRBJ1-4; D unresolved. The CDR3 loop spans 11 amino acids. CDR1 is LNHDA, CDR2 SQIVND, per germline (reference sequence). Trimming left V 8 bases short and J 6 bases short, with 7 bases between. CDR3 coding DNA: TGTGCCAGTTCTGGTTATGAAAAACTGTTTTTT. Its translation is CASSGYEKLFF.

The rearrangement uses TRBV18 and TRBJ2-7, with a weak D call TRBD2 (6 bases). Germline-derived CDR1 and CDR2 are KGHSH and LQKENI. The CDR3 is 14 residues long. With 3 bases removed from V and 3 bases from J, the gap between germline ends came to 12 bases. CDR3 sequence reads: CASSPFGGLYEQYF. The CDR3 nucleotides read TGTGCCAGCTCACCTTTTGGAGGGCTCTACGAGCAGTACTTC.

This clone was seen ten or more times. The chain uses TRBV11-3 and TRBJ2-3; D is uncertain. CDR3 length: 13 residues. Germline assignment: CDR1 SGHNT and CDR2 YENEEA. With 1 base removed from V and 4 bases from J, the gap between germline ends came to 6 bases. The CDR3 loop is CASSLGISDTQYF. The CDR3 nucleotides are TGTGCCAGCAGCTTAGGGATATCAGATACGCAGTATTTT.

The rearrangement links TRBV4-1 to TRBJ2-2; perhaps TRBD2 as D (6 bases). V shed 1 base and J shed 2 bases, with 11 bases lying between them. The CDR3 spans 16 residues. Germline assignment: CDR1 MGHRA and CDR2 YSYEKL. CDR3 amino acids: CASSQGKGTNTGELFF. The CDR3 nucleotides read TGCGCCAGCAGCCAAGGCAAAGGGACTAACACCGGGGAGCTGTTTTTT.

The V and J genes are TRBV5-1 and TRBJ2-7; the match to TRBD1 covers 10 bases. CDR1 is SGHRS, CDR2 YFSETQ, per germline. After removal of 4 bases from V and 4 bases from J, the junction contained 5 bases not matched to a gene. The CDR3 consists of 14 residues. CDR3 protein: CASSPGQGEYEQYF. CDR3 nucleotides: TGCGCCAGCAGCCCCGGACAGGGGGAGTACGAGCAGTACTTC.

This clone was found a few times. CDR3 residues: CASSLAASGGKTQYF. CDR3 coding DNA: TGCGCCAGCAGCTTGGCAGCCTCCGGGGGGAAGACCCAGTACTTC. The chain uses TRBV5-1 and TRBJ2-5, with 7 bases aligning to TRBD2. CDR1 and CDR2 (germline): SGHRS, YFSETQ. Trimming removed 0 bases from V and 6 bases from J; junction bases left unmatched: 8. This CDR3 comprises 15 residues. Together with reference TRBV5-1 and TRBJ2-5, the CDR3 gives the full variable domain: KAGVTQTPRYLIKTRGQQVTLSCSPISGHRSVSWYQQTPGQGLQFLFEYFSETQRNKGNFPGRFSGRQFSNSRSEMNVSTLELGDSALYLCASSLAASGGKTQYFGPGTRLLVL.

This clone was seen a few times. The rearrangement joins TRBV6-5 to TRBJ2-1; TRBD1 matches 7 bases. This CDR3 is 13 amino acids long. Unmatched junction bases numbered 9, after V lost 8 bases and J lost 8 bases. Looked up from germline, CDR1 is MNHEY and CDR2 is SVGAGI. CDR3 sequence: CASEPTGSHEQFF. CDR3 bases: TGTGCCAGCGAACCGACAGGGAGCCATGAGCAGTTCTTC.

This clone was observed a handful of times. The V and J genes are TRBV7-2 and TRBJ2-3, with D uncertain. CDR3 length equals 16 residues. Per germline, CDR1 SGHTA and CDR2 FQGNSA. With 4 bases removed from V and 5 bases from J, the gap between germline ends came to 19 bases. The CDR3 loop is CASSWVTGITVDTQYF. The CDR3 DNA reads TGTGCCAGCAGCTGGGTGACTGGAATTACCGTAGATACGCAGTATTTT.

V is TRBV7-9 and J is TRBJ2-1; the D is unclear. Deletions cut 4 bases from V and 4 bases from J, with 14 bases between. CDR3 length: 15 residues. The germline V gene has CDR1 SEHNR and CDR2 FQNEAQ (reference sequence). The DNA for the CDR3 is TGTGCCAGCAGCTCCCTGGGCTTGAAGTACAATGAGCAGTTCTTC. Translating gives CASSSLGLKYNEQFF.

This chain joins TRBV5-6 and TRBJ2-7, with a possible D match to TRBD1 (7 bases). Trimming pared 0 bases from V and 4 bases from J, leaving 14 bases between. This CDR3 has 15 amino acids. Germline-derived CDR1 and CDR2 are SGHDT and YYEEEE. The CDR3 spells CASSLAAQGRYEQYF. CDR3 bases: TGTGCCAGCAGCTTGGCGGCACAGGGGAGGTACGAGCAGTACTTC.

As to this clone: No conserved phenylalanine or tryptophan ends this CDR3, so it is likely a read error. This rearrangement joins TRBV4-2 to TRBJ1-1; no clear D gene. There are 18 residues in the CDR3. CDR1 is LGHNA, CDR2 YNFKEQ, per germline. V was pared by 0 bases and J by 1 base, with 18 bases between. The CDR3 coding sequence is TGTGCCAGCAGCCAAGACCCCGCCGCGGGATCGACGAACACTGAAGCTTTCCTT. Translated: CASSQDPAAGSTNTEAFL.

The sample holds a few counts of this clone. This chain links TRBV19 with TRBJ1-2, with a possible D match to TRBD1 (5 bases). The V gene's germline CDR1 is LNHDA and CDR2 SQIVND (reference sequence). The V end lost 6 bases, the J end lost 2 bases, and 10 bases lay between the germline ends. The CDR3 consists of 13 residues. The CDR3 spells CASSLGANYGYTF. The CDR3 DNA sequence: TGTGCCAGTAGCCTCGGGGCGAACTATGGCTACACCTTC.

The table lists this clone with a few counts. This rearrangement joins TRBV9 to TRBJ2-1; D remains unclear. CDR1 is SGDLS, CDR2 YYNGEE, per germline. CDR3 length: 12 amino acids. V was cut by 1 base and J by 8 bases, with 7 bases left in between. CDR3: CASSVSLDEQFF. The CDR3 nucleotides are TGTGCCAGCAGCGTATCATTAGATGAGCAGTTCTTC.

This clone has at least ten counts. The rearrangement joins TRBV28 to TRBJ2-7; 7 nucleotides line up with TRBD1. CDR1 is MDHEN, CDR2 SYDVKM, per germline. V gave up 6 bases and J gave up 0 bases; unmatched junction bases: 8. The CDR3 contains 15 residues. The CDR3 DNA reads as TGTGCCAGCAGACCGCCGGACAGGAGCTCCTACGAGCAGTACTTC. Protein: CASRPPDRSSYEQYF.

The J gene is TRBJ2-6, the V gene TRBV13; D gene unclear. CDR3 length equals 16 residues. CDR1 is PRHDT, CDR2 FYEKMQ, per germline (reference sequence). V was shortened by 4 bases and J by 0 bases, with 10 bases between the two germline ends. CDR3 residues: CASSSSRYSGANVLTF. CDR3 coding DNA: TGTGCCAGCAGCTCATCCCGATACTCTGGGGCCAACGTCCTGACTTTC.

This clone was seen a few times. This sequence joins TRBV6-6 and TRBJ2-3, with D perhaps matching TRBD2 (5 bases). The germline V gene encodes CDR1 MNHNY and CDR2 SVGAGI (reference sequence). This CDR3 is 14 amino acids long. V was clipped by 11 bases and J by 3 bases, with 18 bases between them. The CDR3, as DNA: TGTGCCGTCCGGGCGGGCTCCTGGACAGATACGCAGTATTTT. Translating gives CAVRAGSWTDTQYF.

The gene calls are TRBV19 and TRBJ2-7; D is uncertain. The CDR3 is 15 residues long. Germline-derived CDR1 and CDR2 are LNHDA and SQIVND (reference sequence). The V end lost 5 bases, the J end lost 4 bases, and 18 bases lay between the germline ends. Here the CDR3 reads CASSSQSGHTYEQYF. The CDR3 nucleotides are TGTGCCAGTAGTTCTCAGTCGGGCCACACTTACGAGCAGTACTTC.

The chain carries TRBV7-2 and TRBJ1-2; D unclear. Trimming pared 5 bases from V and 8 bases from J, leaving 15 bases between. This CDR3 spans 13 amino acids. Germline lookup yields CDR1 SGHTA and CDR2 FQGNSA. The CDR3 protein is CASSPADSRGYTF. CDR3 bases: TGTGCCAGCAGCCCGGCGGACTCCCGGGGCTACACCTTC. The complete variable domain, with remaining parts taken from reference TRBV7-2 and TRBJ1-2, reads GAGVSQSPSNKVTEKGKDVELRCDPISGHTALYWYRQSLGQGLEFLIYFQGNSAPDKSGLPSDRFSAERTGGSVSTLTIQRTQQEDSAVYLCASSPADSRGYTFGSGTRLTVV.

In this sample, this clone turned up a few times. The V call is TRBV29-1, the J call TRBJ2-5, with 7 positions matching TRBD1. The CDR3 is 16 amino acids. V was pared by 8 bases and J by 4 bases, with 19 bases of the junction left unmatched. In germline, CDR1 is SQVTM, CDR2 ANQGSEA. The CDR3 reads CSTRQGAKTDVETQYF. The CDR3 DNA reads TGCAGCACCCGACAGGGAGCTAAAACCGATGTAGAGACCCAGTACTTC.

V usage is TRBV4-3 and J usage is TRBJ1-2, with D hard to call. Trimming cost V 0 bases and J 2 bases, with 7 bases left between them. The CDR3 totals 14 residues. Germline CDR1 reads LGHNA; CDR2 reads YSLEER. This chain's CDR3 is CASSQDLQNYGYTF. The CDR3 coding sequence is TGCGCCAGCAGCCAAGATCTGCAGAACTATGGCTACACCTTC.

V usage is TRBV7-2 and J usage is TRBJ2-7; TRBD2 matches 7 bases. With V trimmed by 3 bases and J by 3 bases, 5 bases remained unmatched. The germline V gene encodes CDR1 SGHTA and CDR2 FQGNSA. CDR3 length: 14 amino acids. CDR3 nucleotide sequence: TGTGCCAGCAGCTTGACTAGCTCCTTCTACGAGCAGTACTTC. The encoded protein is CASSLTSSFYEQYF.

This clone was counted only a few times. This chain uses TRBV19 with TRBJ2-7; the D gene is possibly TRBD1 (5 bases). Germline-derived CDR1 and CDR2 are LNHDA and SQIVND (reference sequence). The CDR3 covers 13 residues. With 5 bases removed from V and 5 bases from J, the gap between germline ends came to 13 bases. In DNA form, the CDR3 reads TGTGCCAGTAGTCGACCAGGGTCCAACGAGCAGTACTTC. Translated: CASSRPGSNEQYF. Based on the CDR3 plus reference TRBV19 and TRBJ2-7, the full variable domain is DGGITQSPKYLFRKEGQNVTLSCEQNLNHDAMYWYRQDPGQGLRLIYYSQIVNDFQKGDIAEGYSVSREKKESFPLTVTSAQKNPTAFYLCASSRPGSNEQYFGPGTRLTVT.

In this sample, this clone turned up a few times. This sequence joins TRBV7-9 and TRBJ1-5; 7 bases are a match to TRBD1. Per the germline V gene, CDR1 is SEHNR and CDR2 is FQNEAQ (reference sequence). This CDR3 spans 16 amino acids. V shed 4 bases, J shed 0 bases, and the junction held 6 bases outside the gene matches. CDR3: CASSSVQGSSNQPQHF. CDR3 bases: TGTGCCAGCAGCTCCGTACAGGGGAGTAGCAATCAGCCCCAGCATTTT.

The gene calls are TRBV7-2 and TRBJ2-2, with D uncertain. V was trimmed by 5 bases and J by 2 bases, leaving 12 bases between them. There are 15 residues in the CDR3. Germline values: CDR1 SGHTA, CDR2 FQGNSA. DNA of the CDR3: TGTGCCAGCAGCCCCCATACCAGTAACACCGGGGAGCTGTTTTTT. Translating it yields CASSPHTSNTGELFF.

This clone was picked up a small number of times. This sequence joins TRBV7-9 and TRBJ2-4, with TRBD2 identical over 8 bases. After removal of 1 base from V and 4 bases from J, the junction contained 9 bases not matched to a gene. The CDR3 loop spans 17 amino acids. Per the germline V gene, CDR1 is SEHNR and CDR2 is FQNEAQ (reference sequence). The CDR3 DNA reads TGTGCCAGCAGCTTAGAGCGGGGGCACCGAGGGAAAAACATTCAGTACTTC. Its protein product is CASSLERGHRGKNIQYF. The entire variable domain, with the rest obtained from reference TRBV7-9 and TRBJ2-4, is as follows: DTGVSQNPRHKITKRGQNVTFRCDPISEHNRLYWYRQTLGQGPEFLTYFQNEAQLEKSRLLSDRFSAERPKGSFSTLEIQRTEQGDSAMYLCASSLERGHRGKNIQYFGAGTRLSVL.

This clone has just a few counts. The CDR3 protein is CASSLGNRGPWDNEQFF. CDR3 nucleotide sequence: TGTGCCAGCAGCTTGGGTAACAGGGGCCCTTGGGACAATGAGCAGTTCTTC. The chain uses TRBV7-9 and TRBJ2-1; TRBD1 matches 7 bases. Germline V gene lookup returns CDR1 SEHNR and CDR2 FQNEAQ (reference sequence). Unmatched junction bases numbered 13, after V lost 3 bases and J lost 5 bases. The CDR3 has 17 residues.

This clone was seen only a few times. Other DNA sequences in the same sample also yield this CDR3. This rearrangement joins TRBV6-6 to TRBJ2-7; 7 bases match TRBD1. V was pared by 5 bases and J by 5 bases, with 3 bases of the junction left unmatched. Per germline, CDR1 MNHNY and CDR2 SVGAGI (reference sequence). CDR3 length: 12 residues. The CDR3 coding sequence is TGTGCCAGCAGTGCTCAGGGGGACGAGCAGTACTTC. Protein: CASSAQGDEQYF.

The chain uses TRBV29-1 and TRBJ2-2, with D tentatively TRBD1 (6 bases). The CDR3 contains 13 residues. Deletions cut 6 bases from V and 13 bases from J, with 21 bases between. The germline V gene encodes CDR1 SQVTM and CDR2 ANQGSEA. The CDR3 DNA is TGCAGCGTCCCTTTACCGGGACATTGGCTGCTGTTTTTT. This encodes CSVPLPGHWLLFF.

This clone was recorded a few times. The rearrangement joins TRBV12-5 to TRBJ2-1; D is ambiguous. The CDR3 sequence is 11 residues long. V gave up 4 bases and J gave up 8 bases, with 6 bases separating them. Looked up from germline, CDR1 is LGHNT and CDR2 is FRNRAP. The chain's CDR3 is CASGSGYEQFF. Here the CDR3 DNA reads TGTGCTAGTGGTTCGGGTTATGAGCAGTTCTTC.

This clone showed up just a few times. CDR3 sequence reads: CASSSYGKELERQYF. The DNA of the CDR3 is TGTGCCAGCTCATCCTATGGTAAGGAGCTGGAGAGGCAGTACTTC. The chain carries TRBV18 and TRBJ2-7; D not certain. The CDR3 has 15 residues. Trimming took off 5 bases at V and 9 bases at J, with 23 bases between the two ends. Germline loops: CDR1 KGHSH, CDR2 LQKENI.